This paragraph covers one TCR beta chain sequence. Its antigen is unknown. The protocol was immunoSEQ multiplex PCR, while the TCRdb copy is restricted to in-frame clones and leaves out a portion. The data hold fewer than 35,000 clones, with around 81% observed a single time. The sample comes from a study of OX40 agonist ivuxolimab in advanced cancers. Study details: Patients were dosed with the agonistic anti-OX40 (CD134) antibody ivuxolimab. General observations from the study: Clonal expansion in partial responders at 0.1-3.0 mg/kg ranked among the lowest. Both blood CD4+ and CD8+ T cells showed clonal growth by week 6 at 0.1 to 3.0 mg/kg.

Trimming removed 1 base from V and 3 bases from J; junction bases left unmatched: 3. Germline V gene sequence: CDR1 SGHDT, CDR2 YYEEEE. The CDR3 has 15 residues. The genes are TRBV5-6 and TRBJ2-1; the match to TRBD1 covers 8 bases. Material: CD4+ or CD8+ T cells sorted from blood, obtained in a trial of the OX40 agonist ivuxolimab. The clonotype was recovered from an adult with an advanced solid tumor such as melanoma, head and neck, liver or kidney cancer. CDR3 amino acids: CASSLLDRDYNEQFF. The DNA for the CDR3 is TGTGCCAGCAGCTTGTTGGACAGGGACTACAATGAGCAGTTCTTC.